The 13 T cell receptor beta chains below come from one sample, sequenced in a study of T cells in Graves' hyperthyroidism and ophthalmopathy. Amplified TCR beta CDR3 regions came from RNA transcripts. HTBI primers were the set used in a first-round RT-PCR of the TCR CDR3. From the multiplex PCR reads, TCRdb called clonotypes with MiXCR, one entry per CDR3 protein. The sample has around 190,000 distinct CDR3 sequences; over 15% are singletons. The sequencing input was blood. Source of these receptors: a woman aged 45-65 years with Graves' hyperthyroidism.

The chain joins TRBV20-1 to TRBJ1-2; TRBD1 is a possible D gene (6 bases). The germline V and J ends were trimmed by 5 bases and 2 bases, with 9 bases remaining between them. CDR3 size: 12 residues. CDR1 DFQATT and CDR2 SNEGSKA come from the germline V gene (reference sequence). CDR3 in DNA: TGCAGTGCTTGGACAGAGAACTATGGCTACACCTTC. Its protein is CSAWTENYGYTF.

The sample holds many counts of this clonotype. The chain joins TRBV28 to TRBJ1-5; 9 bases line up with TRBD1. The CDR3 runs 14 residues. Germline loops: CDR1 MDHEN, CDR2 SYDVKM. The V segment lost 4 bases and the J segment 6 bases; nucleotides outside the gene matches: 4. CDR3 coding DNA: TGTGCCAGCAGTTATCACAGGGGGCCTCAGCCCCAGCATTTT. Translating gives CASSYHRGPQPQHF.

The DNA for the CDR3 is TGTGCCAGCAGTCCGCTAGCGGGACGAAACTCCTACAATGAGCAGTTCTTC. Its protein product is CASSPLAGRNSYNEQFF. The rearrangement joins TRBV7-2 to TRBJ2-1, with 9 bases identical to TRBD2. Looked up from germline, CDR1 is SGHTA and CDR2 is FQGNSA. This CDR3 contains 17 residues. V shed 6 bases, J shed 0 bases, and the junction held 9 bases outside the gene matches.

V is TRBV9 and J is TRBJ2-1; D is unclear. CDR3 length: 15 amino acids. V was clipped by 2 bases and J by 2 bases, with 11 bases between them. Germline CDR1 and CDR2: SGDLS and YYNGEE. The CDR3 sequence: CASSVTTRTYNEQFF. Here the CDR3 DNA reads TGTGCCAGCAGCGTGACAACAAGGACCTACAATGAGCAGTTCTTC.

This clonotype has more than one count but fewer than ten. CDR3 region: CSVHRGGKNEQYF. Written as DNA, the CDR3 is TGCAGCGTTCATAGGGGGGGGAAGAACGAGCAGTACTTC. The gene calls are TRBV29-1 and TRBJ2-7; D is perhaps TRBD2 (7 bases). The CDR3 has 13 residues. V lost 5 bases and J lost 5, with 16 bases in between. Looked up from germline, CDR1 is SQVTM and CDR2 is ANQGSEA.

This clonotype appeared many times. The chain uses TRBV10-3 and TRBJ1-2; 9 bases are a match to TRBD1. Germline CDR1 and CDR2: ENHRY and SYGVKD. The junction had 4 bases not matched to a gene; V was cut back by 4 bases and J by 1 base. The CDR3 is 15 amino acids. CDR3 coding DNA: TGTGCCATCAGTGGGACAGGGGACTTTAACTATGGCTACACCTTC. It is translated as CAISGTGDFNYGYTF.

The chain links TRBV6-2 or TRBV6-3 to TRBJ2-7, with D perhaps assigned TRBD1 or TRBD2 (6 bases each). Germline V gives CDR1 MNHEY, CDR2 SVGEGT. The V and J ends lost 6 bases and 4 bases respectively, with 25 bases between them. The CDR3 is made up of 17 amino acids. In nucleotides, the CDR3 is TGTGCCAGCAGCCCCATCGGCGTACGGGGGCCTCCGTACGAGCAGTACTTC. Translated: CASSPIGVRGPPYEQYF.

Ten or more counts support this clonotype. V is TRBV7-8 and J is TRBJ2-4; possible D gene TRBD2, 5 bases. The CDR3 is 14 amino acids. The V and J ends lost 0 bases and 3 bases respectively, with 6 bases between them. Per germline, CDR1 SGHVS and CDR2 FQNEAQ. The chain's CDR3 is CASSLAEVKNIQYF. CDR3 DNA: TGTGCCAGCAGCTTAGCGGAGGTCAAAAACATTCAGTACTTC. The entire variable domain, with the rest obtained from reference TRBV7-8 and TRBJ2-4, is as follows: GAGVSQSPRYKVAKRGQDVALRCDPISGHVSLFWYQQALGQGPEFLTYFQNEAQLDKSGLPSDRFFAERPEGSVSTLKIQRTQQEDSAVYLCASSLAEVKNIQYFGAGTRLSVL.

The chain joins TRBV20-1 to TRBJ1-2; D is uncertain. Per the germline V gene, CDR1 is DFQATT and CDR2 is SNEGSKA (reference sequence). The ends were cut back, 6 bases at V and 8 bases at J, with 19 bases in the middle. The CDR3 extends over 13 amino acids. CDR3 amino acids: CSAPLPGQRGYTF. CDR3 DNA: TGCAGTGCACCTCTACCGGGCCAAAGAGGCTACACCTTC.

In its sample, this clonotype was seen many times. The CDR3 nucleotides read TGTGCCAGCAGCGCCAGTAACTATGGCTACACCTTC. Protein sequence: CASSASNYGYTF. J is TRBJ1-2 and V is TRBV12-3 or TRBV12-4; D is unresolved. This CDR3 is 12 amino acids long. V lost 6 bases and J 1 base, leaving 6 bases between the germline ends.

There are a few counts of this clonotype. The CDR3 region is CASSVEGWGYTEAFF. The CDR3 region has the DNA TGTGCCAGCAGCGTAGAGGGTTGGGGTTACACTGAAGCTTTCTTT. The gene calls are TRBV9 and TRBJ1-1; no firm D call. V lost 0 bases and J lost 3, with 12 bases in between. Germline V lookup: CDR1 SGDLS, CDR2 YYNGEE. This CDR3 comprises 15 residues.

This clonotype has a count of ten or more. The CDR3 nucleotides read TGCGCCAGCAGCTTGTCTGGGGGGTCGTATGGCTACACCTTC. It yields the protein CASSLSGGSYGYTF. The V gene is TRBV5-1, the J gene TRBJ1-2; D might be TRBD1 (5 bases). This CDR3 is 14 amino acids long. V was pared by 1 base and J by 5 bases, with 12 bases between. Germline V gene data show CDR1 as SGHRS and CDR2 as YFSETQ.

This sequence joins TRBV6-1 and TRBJ1-5, with D possibly TRBD1 on 6 matching bases. The V and J ends lost 8 bases and 3 bases respectively, with 14 bases between them. The CDR3 has 14 amino acids. Germline assignment: CDR1 MNHNS and CDR2 SASEGT. The CDR3 reads CASGPRQVNQPQHF. The CDR3 DNA sequence: TGTGCCAGCGGACCGAGACAGGTCAATCAGCCCCAGCATTTT.